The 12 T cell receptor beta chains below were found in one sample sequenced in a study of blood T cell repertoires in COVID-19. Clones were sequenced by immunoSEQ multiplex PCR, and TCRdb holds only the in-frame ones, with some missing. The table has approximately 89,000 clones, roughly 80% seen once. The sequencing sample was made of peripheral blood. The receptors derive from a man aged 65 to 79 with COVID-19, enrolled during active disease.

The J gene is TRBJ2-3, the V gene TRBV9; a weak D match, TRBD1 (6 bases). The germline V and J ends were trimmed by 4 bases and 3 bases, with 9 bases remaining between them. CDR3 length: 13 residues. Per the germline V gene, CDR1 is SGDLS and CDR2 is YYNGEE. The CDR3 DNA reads TGTGCCAGCAGCCGGGACAAGACAGATACGCAGTATTTT. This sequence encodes CASSRDKTDTQYF.

The CDR3 region is CASTPDRIYNQPQHF. The CDR3 coding sequence is TGTGCCAGTACCCCGGACAGGATCTACAATCAGCCCCAGCATTTT. The chain recombines TRBV19 with TRBJ1-5, with 7 positions matching TRBD1. CDR3 size: 15 residues. Per the germline V gene, CDR1 is LNHDA and CDR2 is SQIVND (reference sequence). The V segment lost 7 bases and the J segment 3 bases; nucleotides outside the gene matches: 9.

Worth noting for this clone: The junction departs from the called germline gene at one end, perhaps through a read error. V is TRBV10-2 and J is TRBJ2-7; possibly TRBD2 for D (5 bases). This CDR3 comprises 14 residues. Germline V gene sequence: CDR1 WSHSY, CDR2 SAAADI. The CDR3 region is CASCEGRGIREQYF. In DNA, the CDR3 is TGCGCCAGCTGTGAAGGCCGGGGTATTCGCGAGCAGTACTTC.

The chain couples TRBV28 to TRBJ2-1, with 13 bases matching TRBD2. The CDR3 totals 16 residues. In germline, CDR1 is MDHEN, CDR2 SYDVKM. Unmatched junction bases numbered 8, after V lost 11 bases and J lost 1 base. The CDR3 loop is CAALGLAGLSYNEQFF. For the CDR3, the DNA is TGTGCCGCCCTGGGACTAGCGGGACTTTCCTACAATGAGCAGTTCTTC. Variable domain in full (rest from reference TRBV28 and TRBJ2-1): DVKVTQSSRYLVKRTGEKVFLECVQDMDHENMFWYRQDPGLGLRLIYFSYDVKMKEKGDIPEGYSVSREKKERFSLILESASTNQTSMYLCAALGLAGLSYNEQFFGPGTRLTVL.

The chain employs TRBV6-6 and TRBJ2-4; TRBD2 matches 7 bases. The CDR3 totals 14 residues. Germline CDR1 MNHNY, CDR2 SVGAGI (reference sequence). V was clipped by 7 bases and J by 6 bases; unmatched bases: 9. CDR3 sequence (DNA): TGTGCCAGCACTAACTTGGGGAGGGGAAACATTCAGTACTTC. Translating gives CASTNLGRGNIQYF.

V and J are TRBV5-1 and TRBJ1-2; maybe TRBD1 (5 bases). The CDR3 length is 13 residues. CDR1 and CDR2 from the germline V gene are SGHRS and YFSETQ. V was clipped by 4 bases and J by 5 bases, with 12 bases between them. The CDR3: CASSQGFGYGYTF. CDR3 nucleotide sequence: TGCGCCAGCAGCCAGGGTTTTGGTTATGGCTACACCTTC.

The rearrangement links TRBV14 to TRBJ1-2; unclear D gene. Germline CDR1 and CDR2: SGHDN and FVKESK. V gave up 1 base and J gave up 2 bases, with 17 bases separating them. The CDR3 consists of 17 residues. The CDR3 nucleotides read TGTGCCAGCAGCCAAGGGTCGTTCGGACTGACGAACTATGGCTACACCTTC. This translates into CASSQGSFGLTNYGYTF.

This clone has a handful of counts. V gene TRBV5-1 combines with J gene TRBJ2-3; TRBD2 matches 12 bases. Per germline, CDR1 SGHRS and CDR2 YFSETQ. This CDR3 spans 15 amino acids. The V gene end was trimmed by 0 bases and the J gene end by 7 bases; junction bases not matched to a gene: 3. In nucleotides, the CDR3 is TGCGCCAGCAGCTTGGATACTAGCGGGGGGAATACGCAGTATTTT. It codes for CASSLDTSGGNTQYF.

This CDR3 is CASSDSGQVIRSYSPLHF. The CDR3 DNA sequence: TGTGCCAGCAGTGATTCGGGACAGGTCATAAGATCCTATTCACCCCTCCACTTT. V is TRBV2 and J is TRBJ1-6; 8 bases line up with TRBD1. CDR1 SNHLY and CDR2 FYNNEI come from the germline V gene. There are 18 residues in the CDR3. V lost 3 bases, J lost 8 bases, and 15 bases stayed unmatched.

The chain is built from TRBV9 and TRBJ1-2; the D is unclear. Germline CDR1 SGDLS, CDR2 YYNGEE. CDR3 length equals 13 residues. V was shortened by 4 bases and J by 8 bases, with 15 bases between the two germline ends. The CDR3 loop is CASSPGGGGGYTF. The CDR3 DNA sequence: TGTGCCAGCAGCCCCGGTGGAGGAGGGGGCTACACCTTC.

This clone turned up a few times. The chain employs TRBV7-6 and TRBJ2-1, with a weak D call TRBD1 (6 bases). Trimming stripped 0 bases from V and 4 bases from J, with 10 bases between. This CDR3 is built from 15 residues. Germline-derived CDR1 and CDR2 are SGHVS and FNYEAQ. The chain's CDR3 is CASSLADSLYNEQFF. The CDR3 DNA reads TGTGCCAGCAGCTTAGCGGACAGTCTATACAATGAGCAGTTCTTC.

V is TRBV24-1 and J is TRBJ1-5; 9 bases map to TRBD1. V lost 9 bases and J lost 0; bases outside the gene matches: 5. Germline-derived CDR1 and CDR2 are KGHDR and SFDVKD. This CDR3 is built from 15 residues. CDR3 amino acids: CATGTGTYSNQPQHF. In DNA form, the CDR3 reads TGTGCCACCGGGACAGGGACATATAGCAATCAGCCCCAGCATTTT.